This T cell receptor (beta chain) derives from a study of blood T cell repertoires in COVID-19. Overall study context: Specimens from acute and convalescent COVID-19 originated in the United States, Italy and Spain.

Remarks on this clone: The sample contains more than one DNA sequence encoding this CDR3.

Enrolled during active infection, Seattle patients were then followed longitudinally. The method was immunoSEQ multiplex PCR; TCRdb's version includes in-frame clones alone and lacks a portion of them. This sample yields more than 350,000 clones, of which about 87% are seen a single time; about 9.4% belongs to the top ten. The sample was peripheral blood. This TCR derives from a young woman with COVID-19, enrolled during active disease.

CDR3 sequence (DNA): TGCGCCAGCAGCTTGGGAACGGGAGCGTACGAGCAGTACTTC. It encodes CASSLGTGAYEQYF. The V call is TRBV5-1, the J call TRBJ2-7; TRBD2 is a possible D gene (6 bases). The CDR3 loop spans 14 amino acids. The V and J ends lost 0 bases and 4 bases respectively, with 11 bases between them. Per the germline V gene, CDR1 is SGHRS and CDR2 is YFSETQ.